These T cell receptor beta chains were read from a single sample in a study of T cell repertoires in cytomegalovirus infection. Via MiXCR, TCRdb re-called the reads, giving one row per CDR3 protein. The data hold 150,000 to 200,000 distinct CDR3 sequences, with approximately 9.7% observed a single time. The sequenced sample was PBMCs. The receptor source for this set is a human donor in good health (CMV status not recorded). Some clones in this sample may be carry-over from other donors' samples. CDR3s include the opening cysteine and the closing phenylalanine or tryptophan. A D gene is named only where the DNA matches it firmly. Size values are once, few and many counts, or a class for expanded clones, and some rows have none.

CASSLGDRDTSEAFF,TGTGCCAGCAGCTTAGGAGACCGGGACACATCTGAAGCTTTCTTT,.,.,TRBV11-2,TRBJ1-1
CSAPRGGQGSTGELFF,TGCAGCGCTCCCCGAGGGGGACAGGGATCCACCGGGGAGCTGTTTTTT,few,TRBD1,TRBV29-1,TRBJ2-2
CSASWTSGPTTDTQYF,TGCAGTGCTAGTTGGACTAGCGGACCCACCACAGATACGCAGTATTTT,many,TRBD2,TRBV20-1,TRBJ2-3
CASSYSSLGSGGYTF,TGTGCCAGCAGTTACTCGTCATTGGGCTCTGGGGGCTACACCTTC,many,.,TRBV6-5,TRBJ1-2
CASTFDRGNTIYF,TGTGCCAGCACCTTTGACAGGGGAAACACCATATATTTT,many,.,TRBV7-8,TRBJ1-3
CASSVYEQFF,TGTGCCAGCAGTGTATACGAGCAGTTCTTC,few,.,TRBV2,TRBJ2-1
CASSPKASGRGSTDTQYF,TGTGCCAGCAGCCCAAAGGCTAGCGGGAGGGGTAGCACAGATACGCAGTATTTT,.,TRBD2,TRBV7-9,TRBJ2-3
CAWSVYSGRPYEQYF,TGTGCCTGGAGTGTATATAGCGGGAGACCCTACGAGCAGTACTTC,many,TRBD2,TRBV30,TRBJ2-7
CASRDRAGANVLTF,TGTGCCAGCAGGGACAGGGCTGGGGCCAACGTCCTGACTTTC,many,TRBD1,TRBV6-6,TRBJ2-6
CASTQDRRSTADTQYF,TGTGCCAGCACCCAGGACAGGCGAAGCACCGCAGATACGCAGTATTTT,.,TRBD1,TRBV2,TRBJ2-3
CSVATMGEQYF,TGCAGCGTTGCTACCATGGGCGAGCAGTACTTC,few,.,TRBV29-1,TRBJ2-7
CASSLRGPTSGEQFF,TGTGCCAGCAGTTTAAGGGGACCCACCTCGGGTGAGCAGTTCTTC,few,.,TRBV28,TRBJ2-1
CSVNRDRGETQYF,TGCAGCGTAAACAGGGATCGGGGGGAGACCCAGTACTTC,few,.,TRBV29-1,TRBJ2-5
CASSDNIRNLQSNYGYTF,TGCGCCAGCAGCGACAATATCAGAAACCTTCAATCTAACTATGGCTACACCTTC,.,.,TRBV5-1,TRBJ1-2
CATRPGGADTQYF,TGTGCCACCAGGCCCGGCGGGGCAGATACGCAGTATTTT,.,.,TRBV10-3,TRBJ2-3
CATSKHTDTQYF,TGTGCCACCAGCAAACACACAGATACGCAGTATTTT,.,.,TRBV15,TRBJ2-3
CASSPGQGLPQHF,TGTGCCAGCAGCCCCGGACAGGGTTTGCCCCAGCATTTT,many,TRBD1,TRBV6-2/TRBV6-3,TRBJ1-5
CASSLVSRTDTQYF,TGTGCCAGCAGCTTGGTGAGCCGCACAGATACGCAGTATTTT,many,.,TRBV7-2,TRBJ2-3
CATSRDYGTVNTGELFF,TGTGCCACCAGCAGAGATTACGGGACAGTAAACACCGGGGAGCTGTTTTTT,few,TRBD1,TRBV15,TRBJ2-2
CASSRGISGGETQYF,TGTGCCAGCAGCCGAGGTATTTCGGGAGGAGAGACCCAGTACTTC,many,TRBD2,TRBV7-2,TRBJ2-5
CASSEGGSLSEQYF,TGTGCCAGCAGTGAAGGCGGGAGCTTATCCGAGCAGTACTTC,.,TRBD2,TRBV2,TRBJ2-7
CASSSHRAVSGNLPQETQYF,TGTGCCAGCAGTTCCCACAGAGCCGTCAGCGGGAACCTTCCCCAAGAGACCCAGTACTTC,.,TRBD2,TRBV12-3/TRBV12-4,TRBJ2-5
CASGDRGQREQYF,TGTGCCAGCGGGGACAGGGGGCAAAGGGAGCAGTACTTC,many,TRBD1,TRBV6-2/TRBV6-3,TRBJ2-7
CASSLASGQRTIWSVTEAFF,TGTGCCAGCAGCTTAGCCTCGGGGCAGCGGACTATTTGGAGTGTTACTGAAGCTTTCTTT,few,.,TRBV7-9,TRBJ1-1
CASSGLPGQGGYEQYF,TGTGCCAGCAGCGGACTGCCGGGACAGGGGGGTTACGAGCAGTACTTC,many,TRBD1,TRBV5-6,TRBJ2-7
CASSLVATSASTDTQYF,TGCGCCAGCAGCTTGGTGGCGACTAGCGCTAGCACAGATACGCAGTATTTT,few,TRBD2,TRBV5-1,TRBJ2-3
CASRSNYGYTF,TGTGCCAGCAGGTCTAACTATGGCTACACCTTC,many,.,TRBV6-2/TRBV6-3,TRBJ1-2
CATSRVSGLSQETQYF,TGTGCCACCAGCAGAGTGTCGGGGTTATCCCAAGAGACCCAGTACTTC,many,.,TRBV15,TRBJ2-5
CASTQARGGNTEAFF,TGTGCCAGCACCCAGGCTAGGGGTGGAAACACTGAAGCTTTCTTT,few,.,TRBV6-2/TRBV6-3,TRBJ1-1
CSVSGTRVEQFF,TGCAGCGTTTCAGGGACTAGGGTTGAGCAGTTCTTC,.,TRBD2,TRBV29-1,TRBJ2-1
CASSHGTSKYQETQYF,TGTGCCAGCTCACACGGGACTTCAAAGTACCAAGAGACCCAGTACTTC,.,.,TRBV18,TRBJ2-5
CASSPDRINYGYTF,TGTGCCAGCAGCCCGGACAGGATTAACTATGGCTACACCTTC,many,TRBD1,TRBV7-8,TRBJ1-2
CASSVEDLFLAGARYNEQFF,TGTGCCAGCAGCGTAGAGGACCTGTTCCTAGCGGGGGCCAGATACAATGAGCAGTTCTTC,few,TRBD2,TRBV9,TRBJ2-1
CASSIAQSPYYGYTF,TGTGCCAGCAGCATAGCTCAAAGCCCCTACTATGGCTACACCTTC,many,.,TRBV7-8,TRBJ1-2
CASSLAGGRVNEQFF,TGTGCCAGCAGCTTAGCGGGAGGGCGGGTCAATGAGCAGTTCTTC,many,TRBD2,TRBV7-2,TRBJ2-1
CASSFIGRRLSYEQYF,TGTGCCAGCAGCTTCATAGGCAGGCGCCTCTCCTACGAGCAGTACTTC,.,.,TRBV7-2,TRBJ2-7
CASSLYPPSRSSGPYNEQFF,TGTGCCAGCAGCTTATACCCCCCCTCTCGGTCCAGCGGGCCCTACAATGAGCAGTTCTTC,many,.,TRBV7-2,TRBJ2-1
CASSPPGRIRDEQFF,TGTGCCAGCAGCCCACCGGGACGTATACGTGATGAGCAGTTCTTC,few,.,TRBV7-2,TRBJ2-1
CASSFHRDYSPLHF,TGTGCCAGCAGTTTTCATAGGGACTATTCACCCCTCCACTTT,few,.,TRBV28,TRBJ1-6
CSASSRGRYEQYF,TGCAGTGCTAGTAGCAGGGGGAGGTACGAGCAGTACTTC,few,.,TRBV20-1,TRBJ2-7
CASSPRTANYGYTF,TGTGCCAGCAGCCCCCGGACGGCCAACTATGGCTACACCTTC,many,.,TRBV7-2,TRBJ1-2
CASSVEGGTNTEAFF,TGTGCCAGCAGCGTAGAGGGAGGGACGAACACTGAAGCTTTCTTT,.,.,TRBV9,TRBJ1-1
CASSPTSGSWNEQFF,TGTGCCAGCAGCCCAACTAGCGGGAGTTGGAATGAGCAGTTCTTC,many,TRBD2,TRBV12-3/TRBV12-4,TRBJ2-1
CSVVLGRAGETQYF,TGCAGCGTTGTTCTCGGGAGGGCCGGAGAGACCCAGTACTTC,many,TRBD2,TRBV29-1,TRBJ2-5
CASSLQGLRETQYF,TGTGCCAGTAGTCTCCAGGGGCTTCGGGAGACCCAGTACTTC,few,.,TRBV19,TRBJ2-5
CASRPSGMAQFF,TGTGCCAGCAGACCAAGCGGGATGGCGCAGTTCTTC,few,TRBD2,TRBV9,TRBJ2-1
CAISEARGRNTEAFF,TGTGCCATCAGTGAGGCCAGGGGACGGAACACTGAAGCTTTCTTT,many,.,TRBV10-3,TRBJ1-1
CASSLDAAETQYF,TGTGCCAGCAGCTTAGACGCGGCAGAGACCCAGTACTTC,.,.,TRBV7-2,TRBJ2-5
CSARSIPRGSGYYGYTF,TGCAGTGCTCGCTCGATCCCCAGGGGCTCCGGATACTATGGCTACACCTTC,few,.,TRBV20-1,TRBJ1-2
CASSLPDRGQGISNNQPQHF,TGTGCCAGCAGTTTGCCTGACAGGGGCCAAGGGATTTCTAACAATCAGCCCCAGCATTTT,few,TRBD1,TRBV28,TRBJ1-5
CASSRGTQETQYF,TGTGCCAGCAGCCGGGGGACGCAAGAGACCCAGTACTTC,many,.,TRBV7-2,TRBJ2-5
CASSHRLEGEQFF,TGTGCCAGCTCCCATAGACTAGAGGGTGAGCAGTTCTTC,.,.,TRBV18,TRBJ2-1
CASSAGGSGNTIYF,TGTGCCAGCAGCGCAGGGGGGTCTGGAAACACCATATATTTT,many,TRBD1,TRBV7-2,TRBJ1-3
CASSPMAGQGGETQYF,TGTGCCAGCAGCCCAATGGCGGGACAGGGGGGAGAGACCCAGTACTTC,medium-sized,TRBD1,TRBV7-8,TRBJ2-5
CASSPGRVVPLHF,TGTGCCAGCAGCCCGGGACGGGTCGTGCCCCTCCACTTT,many,.,TRBV7-2,TRBJ1-6
CASSGDKSPGELFF,TGTGCCAGCAGCGGAGACAAGTCGCCCGGGGAGCTGTTTTTT,.,.,TRBV25-1,TRBJ2-2
CASSGGARDRASFRYGYTF,TGTGCCAGCAGCGGGGGGGCTAGGGACAGGGCCTCTTTTAGGTATGGCTACACCTTC,many,TRBD1,TRBV12-3/TRBV12-4,TRBJ1-2
CASSSYMGTGRTEAFF,TGTGCCAGCAGCTCGTACATGGGAACGGGGCGCACTGAAGCTTTCTTT,medium-sized,.,TRBV7-2,TRBJ1-1
CASSPGQGVNTGELFF,TGTGCCAGCAGCCCAGGACAGGGGGTAAACACCGGGGAGCTGTTTTTT,.,TRBD1,TRBV5-4,TRBJ2-2